The sequence of this T cell receptor (beta chain) was determined in a study of blood T cell repertoires in COVID-19. About the research overall: The United States, Italy and Spain provided the acute and convalescent COVID-19 samples.

How the authors handled the data: Cell counts per sample came from amplifying reference gene primers. Profiling relied on immunoSEQ multiplex PCR, and the TCRdb table lists in-frame clones only, not all of them. The DNA was the basis for D and trimming; V, J and clone size are from that table. The sample records 150,000 to 200,000 clones, roughly 80% being singletons. CDR3 length equals 16 residues. The trim removed 5 bases at V and 10 bases at J, leaving 15 bases unmatched. CDR1 is SNHLY, CDR2 FYNNEI, per germline. Patients at the Seattle site were enrolled during active infection and followed longitudinally.

The clonotype originates from a woman aged 40 to 50 with COVID-19, enrolled during active disease. Sequences were obtained from peripheral blood. The chain is built from TRBV2 and TRBJ2-3; 10 nucleotides align to TRBD2. CDR3 sequence: CASSPERGGLIGAQYF. In nucleotides, the CDR3 is TGTGCCAGCAGTCCCGAGCGGGGGGGCCTCATTGGGGCGCAGTATTTT. The whole variable domain, remainder taken from reference TRBV2 and TRBJ2-3, is EPEVTQTPSHQVTQMGQEVILRCVPISNHLYFYWYRQILGQKVEFLVSFYNNEISEKSEIFDDQFSVERPDGSNFTLKIRSTKLEDSAMYFCASSPERGGLIGAQYFGPGTRLTVL.